This T cell receptor beta chain appears in the sequencing data of a study of control samples from healthy donors and cancer patients (dated by TCRdb to 2020 to 2021). A remark on this clone: Its antigen is unknown. The input lacks base qualities; no much larger clone sits a single base away.

From cysteine to phenylalanine, the CDR3 is 17 amino acids long. Only CDR3 DNA remains: 51 bases, in frame from the first base. The V and J ends are trimmed by 2 bases and 0 bases, leaving 14 bases between them. The germline V gene (reference sequence) yields LNHDA for CDR1 and SQIVND for CDR2. Library preparation was by the immunoSEQ multiplex PCR assay. TCRdb mirrors the immuneACCESS table, restricted to in-frame sequences. Some clones are absent from its copies; in checked studies, under half trace to an unresolved V gene, and the reason for the others is unknown. Across this sample there are roughly 130,000 clones, with around 93% seen only once. Under 2% of the sample is held by the ten biggest clonotypes.

The rearranged chain carries TRBV19 and TRBJ2-4; the D gene cannot be resolved reliably. Sequencing input: PBMCs. The source of this sequence is a man aged 45 to 65 with head and neck cancer. The nucleotide sequence is TGTGCCAGTAGTATAATATACTCAGCCCTAGCCAAAAACATTCAGTACTTC. This encodes CASSIIYSALAKNIQYF.